This T cell receptor beta chain was captured in a study of T cell changes during pregnancy in multiple sclerosis. TCRdb keeps only in-frame clones here, not all; method: immunoSEQ multiplex PCR. The sample includes around 29,000 clones, more than 70% of them seen just once. The CDR3 consists of 14 residues. V lost 5 bases to trimming and J lost 2 bases, with 13 bases between them. CDR1 is MRHNA and CDR2 is SNTAGT in the germline V gene. The clonotype was recovered from a female donor with multiple sclerosis, enrolled in a pregnancy study. The rearrangement uses TRBV6-4 and TRBJ2-7; TRBD1 might be the D (6 bases). The sequences come from CD8+ T cells from peripheral blood mononuclear cells, collected after pregnancy. In DNA, the CDR3 is TGTGCCAGCAGTTCTCAGGGGACGACCTACGAGCAGTACTTC. Amino acid sequence: CASSSQGTTYEQYF.